This TCR beta chain comes out of a study of CD8+ T cells in alopecia areata. RNA extraction was followed by reverse transcription into cDNA, which acted as the sequencing template. Here immunoSEQ multiplex PCR was the method, and the copy in TCRdb shows in-frame clones only, minus some. The table shows about 42,000 clones, with less than 70% occurring only once. The treatment denotes: oral pan-JAK inhibitor, 5-10 mg twice daily. V dropped 2 bases and J dropped 5; count of bases not matched to a gene: 11. The germline V gene has CDR1 SGDLS and CDR2 YYNGEE. CDR3 length: 17 residues. The chain combines TRBV9 with TRBJ2-5; 11 bases agree with TRBD2. The material was CD8+ T cells sorted from blood, obtained at week 4, from a patient treated with tofacitinib. The clonotype was recovered from a human donor with alopecia areata. The CDR3 region is CASSVSGGARGDETQYF. In nucleotides, the CDR3 is TGTGCCAGCAGCGTTAGCGGGGGGGCTAGAGGTGATGAGACCCAGTACTTC.